The 23 T cell receptor beta chains listed next were all sequenced from one sample in a study of blood T cell repertoires in COVID-19. TCRdb's copy holds only in-frame clones and misses some; the assay was immunoSEQ multiplex PCR. The sample yields around 68,000 clones, around 86% seen once. The sample comprised peripheral blood. Every receptor here comes from a man between 50 and 59 years old with active COVID-19.

The CDR3 protein is CSVRGGGRIEQFF. The CDR3 nucleotides read TGCAGCGTCCGAGGGGGAGGGAGGATTGAGCAGTTCTTC. The chain employs TRBV29-1 and TRBJ2-1; D is perhaps TRBD2 (7 bases). CDR1 and CDR2 (germline): SQVTM, ANQGSEA. The V end was cut by 6 bases, the J end by 9 bases, with 18 bases between. CDR3 length: 13 residues.

V usage is TRBV28 and J usage is TRBJ1-2; D is uncertain. Per germline, CDR1 MDHEN and CDR2 SYDVKM. V lost 2 bases and J 4 bases, leaving 11 bases between the germline ends. This CDR3 comprises 14 residues. The CDR3 is CASSLAGNSYGYTF. As DNA, the CDR3 is TGTGCCAGCAGTTTAGCGGGGAATTCCTATGGCTACACCTTC.

V gene TRBV11-2 combines with J gene TRBJ1-6, with 9 bases that match TRBD1. Unmatched junction bases numbered 8, after V lost 5 bases and J lost 6 bases. This CDR3 has 16 residues. Germline V gene lookup returns CDR1 SGHAT and CDR2 FQNNGV. The CDR3 loop is CASSIRQGEGNSPLHF. CDR3 bases: TGTGCCAGCAGCATCCGACAGGGGGAAGGTAATTCACCCCTCCACTTT.

This clone appeared a single time. This chain joins TRBV5-4 and TRBJ2-7, with D perhaps TRBD1 (6 bases). This CDR3 spans 12 amino acids. The germline V gene has CDR1 SGHNT and CDR2 YYREEE (reference sequence). Trimming pared 0 bases from V and 7 bases from J, leaving 8 bases between. The CDR3 DNA reads TGTGCCAGCAGCTTGGCGGACAGAGAGCAGTACTTC. This gives the protein CASSLADREQYF.

This clone was picked up a small number of times. The gene calls are TRBV9 and TRBJ2-2; D unresolved. The CDR3 extends over 14 amino acids. Trimming took off 0 bases at V and 4 bases at J, with 7 bases between the two ends. Germline CDR1 SGDLS, CDR2 YYNGEE. The chain's CDR3 is CASSVGDSTGELFF. In nucleotides, the CDR3 is TGTGCCAGCAGCGTAGGAGATTCCACCGGGGAGCTGTTTTTT.

The rearrangement links TRBV7-3 to TRBJ2-1; tentative D call: TRBD2 (5 bases). The CDR3 runs 16 residues. Between the trimmed V and J ends, which lost 3 bases and 2 bases, there was a span of 14 bases. From germline, CDR1 is SGHTA and CDR2 FQGTGA. CDR3 nucleotides: TGTGCCAGCAGCTTGGGCGGGCTTGGGGCCTACAATGAGCAGTTCTTC. It encodes CASSLGGLGAYNEQFF.

V gene TRBV23-1 combines with J gene TRBJ1-4; D unresolved. TRBV23-1 is an open reading frame, and its role is uncertain. The V end was cut by 4 bases, the J end by 6 bases, with 18 bases between. The CDR3 is made up of 16 amino acids. The chain's CDR3 is CASSPCTREEDEKLFF. The CDR3 DNA sequence: TGCGCCAGCAGTCCTTGCACTCGGGAGGAGGATGAAAAACTGTTTTTT.

This chain connects TRBV4-1 to TRBJ2-5; 7 bases are shared with TRBD1. CDR3 length: 15 residues. Per the germline V gene, CDR1 is MGHRA and CDR2 is YSYEKL. Trimming at V came to 4 bases and at J to 3 bases, leaving 8 bases not matched to a gene. The CDR3 is CASSRRQGREETQYF. CDR3 sequence (DNA): TGCGCCAGCAGCCGAAGACAGGGAAGGGAAGAGACCCAGTACTTC.

The chain couples TRBV20-1 to TRBJ1-4; D not resolved. The CDR3 totals 14 residues. The V end lost 3 bases, the J end lost 4 bases, and 12 bases lay between the germline ends. Per germline, CDR1 DFQATT and CDR2 SNEGSKA (reference sequence). The CDR3, as DNA: TGCAGTGCTAGTTTGGGCAGAAGTAATGAAAAACTGTTTTTT. It translates to CSASLGRSNEKLFF.

The rearrangement joins TRBV5-6 to TRBJ1-6; possibly TRBD1 for D (6 bases). V shed 4 bases and J shed 10 bases, with 9 bases lying between them. Looked up from germline, CDR1 is SGHDT and CDR2 is YYEEEE. The CDR3 contains 12 residues. CDR3: CASSRDTSPLHF. In DNA form, the CDR3 reads TGTGCCAGCAGCCGGGACACCTCACCCCTCCACTTT.

This chain connects TRBV11-2 to TRBJ1-5; D call uncertain. V gave up 3 bases and J gave up 5 bases, with 8 bases separating them. Germline CDR1 is SGHAT and CDR2 is FQNNGV. The CDR3 totals 13 residues. DNA for the CDR3: TGTGCCAGCAGCTTTTCTGACTATCAGCCCCAGCATTTT. Translated: CASSFSDYQPQHF.

In nucleotides, the CDR3 is TGTGCCAGCAGCTTTGAGGGGGTATCTACCGGGGAGCTGTTTTTT. This sequence encodes CASSFEGVSTGELFF. The chain links TRBV7-3 to TRBJ2-2; D might be TRBD1 (6 bases). CDR1 SGHTA and CDR2 FQGTGA come from the germline V gene. This CDR3 is built from 15 residues. Deletions cut 3 bases from V and 5 bases from J, with 13 bases between.

The CDR3 loop reads CATSDPQSPSLAGVEDTQYF. The CDR3 DNA is TGTGCCACCAGTGATCCACAGAGCCCCTCGCTAGCGGGAGTAGAAGATACGCAGTATTTT. The rearrangement joins TRBV24-1 to TRBJ2-3; the match to TRBD2 covers 10 bases. The V segment lost 3 bases and the J segment 5 bases; nucleotides outside the gene matches: 19. CDR3 length: 20 residues. CDR1 and CDR2 from the germline V gene are KGHDR and SFDVKD.

The chain carries TRBV2 and TRBJ1-2; 9 positions agree with TRBD1. Germline-derived CDR1 and CDR2 are SNHLY and FYNNEI. This CDR3 is 13 amino acids long. J was trimmed by 8 bases and V by 1 base; bases with no gene match: 2. CDR3 nucleotide sequence: TGTGCCAGCAGTGAAGAGACAGGGGGAGGCTACACCTTC. As protein: CASSEETGGGYTF. Variable domain in full (rest from reference TRBV2 and TRBJ1-2): EPEVTQTPSHQVTQMGQEVILRCVPISNHLYFYWYRQILGQKVEFLVSFYNNEISEKSEIFDDQFSVERPDGSNFTLKIRSTKLEDSAMYFCASSEETGGGYTFGSGTRLTVV.

This clone was seen a handful of times. The chain carries TRBV28 and TRBJ1-5; no firm D call. The CDR3 has 15 residues. The V end lost 2 bases, the J end lost 3 bases, and 11 bases lay between the germline ends. Per the germline V gene, CDR1 is MDHEN and CDR2 is SYDVKM. The CDR3 DNA is TGTGCCAGCAGTTTACAGTATTCCACCAATCAGCCCCAGCATTTT. This translates into CASSLQYSTNQPQHF.

The gene calls are TRBV18 and TRBJ1-6; 11 positions agree with TRBD1. Germline loops: CDR1 KGHSH, CDR2 LQKENI. This CDR3 is built from 15 residues. J was trimmed by 8 bases and V by 6 bases; bases with no gene match: 6. CDR3 amino acids: CASSPGTGGDSPLHF. CDR3 in DNA: TGTGCCAGCTCGCCGGGGACAGGGGGAGATTCACCCCTCCACTTT.

The V gene is TRBV9, the J gene TRBJ2-1; D is unclear. Trimming left V 3 bases short and J 2 bases short, with 12 bases between. Germline V gene sequence: CDR1 SGDLS, CDR2 YYNGEE. The CDR3 loop spans 15 amino acids. This CDR3 is CASSAGVRTYNEQFF. CDR3 in DNA: TGTGCCAGCAGCGCCGGAGTTAGAACCTACAATGAGCAGTTCTTC. Variable domain in full (rest from reference TRBV9 and TRBJ2-1): DSGVTQTPKHLITATGQRVTLRCSPRSGDLSVYWYQQSLDQGLQFLIQYYNGEERAKGNILERFSAQQFPDLHSELNLSSLELGDSALYFCASSAGVRTYNEQFFGPGTRLTVL.

This clone was seen once. V gene TRBV6-6 combines with J gene TRBJ2-2; 11 bases match TRBD2. This CDR3 contains 15 residues. The germline V gene encodes CDR1 MNHNY and CDR2 SVGAGI (reference sequence). V lost 4 bases to trimming and J lost 6 bases; unmatched junction nucleotides: 4. CDR3 nucleotide sequence: TGTGCCAGCAGTTTAGCGGGAGGGTCTGCCGGGGAGCTGTTTTTT. This codes for CASSLAGGSAGELFF.

The chain joins TRBV6-2 or TRBV6-3 to TRBJ2-3, with 8 bases fitting TRBD1. Germline CDR1 MNHEY, CDR2 SVGEGT. CDR3 length: 16 residues. Trimming at V came to 2 bases and at J to 1 base, leaving 5 bases not matched to a gene. CDR3 in amino acids: CASSYSWGQGTDTQYF. The CDR3, as DNA: TGTGCCAGCAGTTACAGTTGGGGACAGGGCACAGATACGCAGTATTTT.

This clone was seen once. The chain combines TRBV6-2 or TRBV6-3 with TRBJ2-7; 8 bases fit TRBD2. Germline CDR1 is MNHEY and CDR2 is SVGEGT. The CDR3 consists of 15 residues. V was pared by 4 bases and J by 4 bases, with 9 bases of the junction left unmatched. The CDR3 sequence: CASSSRASGWYEQYF. The DNA for the CDR3 is TGTGCCAGCAGTTCCCGAGCTAGCGGGTGGTACGAGCAGTACTTC.

V and J are TRBV7-9 and TRBJ2-1, with 12 positions matching TRBD2. The CDR3 spans 19 residues. V shed 0 bases, J shed 4 bases, and the junction held 10 bases outside the gene matches. Germline V gene lookup returns CDR1 SEHNR and CDR2 FQNEAQ (reference sequence). The CDR3 DNA follows: TGTGCCAGCAGCTTAGCCTTGGACCCTACTAGCGGGAGGTACAATGAGCAGTTCTTC. This gives the protein CASSLALDPTSGRYNEQFF. Variable domain in full (rest from reference TRBV7-9 and TRBJ2-1): DTGVSQNPRHKITKRGQNVTFRCDPISEHNRLYWYRQTLGQGPEFLTYFQNEAQLEKSRLLSDRFSAERPKGSFSTLEIQRTEQGDSAMYLCASSLALDPTSGRYNEQFFGPGTRLTVL.

V usage is TRBV9 and J usage is TRBJ2-5; 7 positions match TRBD1. CDR3 size: 15 residues. J lost 3 bases, V lost 1 base, and 6 bases had no gene match. CDR1 and CDR2 from the germline V gene are SGDLS and YYNGEE. The CDR3 nucleotides read TGTGCCAGCAGCGTACAGACAGGGAAAGAAGAGACCCAGTACTTC. Residues: CASSVQTGKEETQYF.

The chain combines TRBV18 with TRBJ2-1; TRBD2 matches at 8 bases. V shed 0 bases, J shed 6 bases, and the junction held 7 bases outside the gene matches. CDR1 KGHSH and CDR2 LQKENI come from the germline V gene. The CDR3 has 16 residues. The DNA of the CDR3 is TGTGCCAGCTCACCACCGCCGGGAGGGCCTGGCAATGAGCAGTTCTTC. It translates to CASSPPPGGPGNEQFF.